A selection of T cell receptor beta chains follows, all from one sample in a study of glioma-infiltrating T cells. TCRdb reanalysed the multiplex PCR reads using MiXCR and keeps one entry per CDR3 protein. The table records roughly 10,000 distinct CDR3 sequences, approximately 60% of them present only once. Sequenced material: glioma tissue, nonneoplastic brain tissue, or PBMCs (not recorded which). Source of these receptors: a human donor with low-grade glioma or glioblastoma, undergoing nonglioma brain surgery, or in good health (not recorded which). Each CDR3 is given with its conserved first and last residue. The D gene is left open where the match is weak. Rows give clone size only sometimes, using once, few, many, or a class for an expanded clone.

TRBV3-1,15,medium-sized,TRBJ2-7,TRBD2,CASSQGRGRAAEQYF,TGTGCCAGCAGCCAAGGCCGTGGGAGGGCCGCCGAGCAGTACTTC
TRBV29-1,14,many,TRBJ2-3,NA,CSVVPGTHPDTQYF,TGCAGCGTCGTACCCGGGACCCATCCAGATACGCAGTATTTT
TRBV7-2,12,medium-sized,TRBJ2-3,NA,CASSPETDTQYF,TGTGCCAGCAGCCCCGAAACAGATACGCAGTATTTT
TRBV27,15,NA,TRBJ2-7,TRBD1,CAISLGGYRSYEQYF,TGTGCCATCAGTCTAGGGGGCTACCGCTCCTACGAGCAGTACTTC
TRBV19,13,many,TRBJ1-2,NA,CASSIPFIGGYTF,TGTGCCAGTAGTATCCCCTTTATCGGTGGCTACACCTTC
TRBV27,17,NA,TRBJ1-4,TRBD1,CASSSGVGRGLHEKLFF,TGTGCCAGCAGTTCCGGGGTGGGAAGGGGGCTTCATGAAAAACTATTTTTT
TRBV7-8,13,NA,TRBJ1-4,NA,CARSLSKWEKLFF,TGTGCCCGCAGCTTATCGAAGTGGGAAAAACTGTTTTTT
TRBV5-1,12,many,TRBJ2-3,NA,CASSSSSDTQYF,TGCGCCAGCAGCAGTTCATCAGATACGCAGTATTTT
TRBV15,16,once,TRBJ1-1,TRBD1,CATRSPGQATNTEAFF,TGTGCCACCAGAAGTCCGGGACAGGCGACGAACACTGAAGCTTTTTTT
TRBV6-1,16,once,TRBJ2-7,NA,CASSHGFRRSSYDQYF,TGTGCCAGCAGCCACGGGTTTCGACGCAGCTCCTACGATCAGTACTTC
TRBV28,11,medium-sized,TRBJ1-1,NA,CASSRNTEAFF,TGTGCCAGCAGCCGAAACACTGAAGCTTTCTTT
TRBV7-9,15,medium-sized,TRBJ1-2,NA,CASSHLGAGNYGYTF,TGTGCCAGCAGCCATCTCGGCGCAGGAAACTATGGCTACACCTTC
TRBV30,16,NA,TRBJ1-3,TRBD1,CGWRRDRARSGNTIYF,TGTGGCTGGAGGAGGGACAGGGCCCGCTCTGGAAACACCATATATTTT
TRBV2,15,many,TRBJ2-3,TRBD2,CASNLAGVNTDTQYF,TGTGCCAGCAATCTGGCGGGAGTGAACACAGATACGCAGTATTTT
TRBV7-9,18,medium-sized,TRBJ2-1,TRBD1,CASSSTLKTGLIYNEQFF,TGTGCCAGCAGCTCCACCCTCAAGACAGGGTTAATATACAATGAGCAGTTCTTC
TRBV7-9,15,NA,TRBJ1-5,NA,CASSFIQGGCQPQHF,TGTGCCAGCAGTTTTATTCAGGGAGGGTGTCAGCCCCAGCATTTT
TRBV12-3/TRBV12-4,12,medium-sized,TRBJ1-1,NA,CASSFAQAQAFF,TGTGCCAGCAGTTTTGCACAGGCCCAAGCTTTCTTT
TRBV27,16,NA,TRBJ1-6,NA,CASSSPTRDTNSPLHF,TGTGCCAGCAGTTCACCAACCCGGGACACGAATTCACCCCTCCACTTT
TRBV5-4,15,NA,TRBJ2-7,NA,CASSLAATLSYEQYF,TGTGCCAGCAGCTTAGCGGCAACACTCTCCTACGAGCAGTACTTC
TRBV27,14,medium-sized,TRBJ2-1,NA,CASRRTPRYNEQFF,TGTGCCAGCAGAAGGACCCCTCGTTACAATGAGCAGTTCTTC
TRBV20-1,14,NA,TRBJ2-7,TRBD2,CSASTSGAIYEQYF,TGCAGTGCCTCCACTAGCGGAGCAATTTACGAACAGTACTTC
TRBV19,14,NA,TRBJ2-3,TRBD2,CAASGAGVADTHYF,TGTGCCGCAAGTGGCGCGGGAGTCGCCGATACGCATTATTTT
TRBV6-2/TRBV6-3,15,NA,TRBJ2-1,TRBD2,CAREPSGSSYNEKFF,TGTGCCAGAGAACCTAGCGGGAGTAGTTACAATGAGAAGTTCTTC
TRBV4-1,15,once,TRBJ2-7,TRBD1,CASSIPGQGYNEQYF,TGCGCCAGCAGCATACCGGGACAGGGGTACAATGAGCAGTACTTC
TRBV27,16,medium-sized,TRBJ2-3,NA,CASSFGRGTSTDTQYF,TGTGCCAGCAGTTTCGGTCGCGGAACCAGCACAGATACGCAGTATTTT
TRBV29-1,13,many,TRBJ1-1,NA,CSVEGQPTGGAFF,TGCAGCGTTGAGGGGCAGCCCACCGGAGGGGCTTTCTTT
TRBV18,14,NA,TRBJ1-5,NA,CASPVAGNGQLQHF,TGTGCCAGCCCTGTAGCAGGGAATGGCCAGCTCCAGCATTTT
TRBV7-2,14,once,TRBJ1-2,NA,CASSFSWANYGYTF,TGTGCCAGCAGCTTTAGTTGGGCTAACTATGGCTACACCTTC
TRBV20-1,15,NA,TRBJ2-1,NA,CSARDRGRVYNEQFF,TGCAGCGCTAGAGATAGGGGGAGGGTCTACAATGAGCAGTTCTTC
TRBV12-3/TRBV12-4,16,many,TRBJ2-7,NA,CASSSYDIVASYEQYF,TGTGCCAGCAGTTCATACGACATAGTCGCCTCCTACGAGCAGTACTTC
TRBV18,12,NA,TRBJ1-1,NA,CTSSPDVRKAFF,TGTACCAGCTCACCGGATGTAAGGAAAGCTTTCTTT
TRBV19,15,many,TRBJ2-3,TRBD1,CASKNRGSSTDTQYF,TGTGCCAGCAAGAACAGGGGATCTAGCACAGATACGCAGTATTTT
TRBV19,16,once,TRBJ1-5,NA,CASSLAGLGSNQPQNF,TGTGCCAGTAGTTTGGCCGGATTGGGCAGCAATCAGCCCCAGAATTTT
TRBV7-2,16,NA,TRBJ2-1,TRBD2,CASSLVLGGSYNEQFF,TGTGCCAGCAGCTTGGTGTTGGGAGGGTCCTACAATGAGCAGTTCTTC
TRBV6-2/TRBV6-3,16,once,TRBJ2-7,NA,CARSSPAGTEAYGQYF,TGTGCCAGGAGTTCGCCCGCCGGGACGGAGGCCTACGGGCAGTACTTC
TRBV20-1,13,large,TRBJ1-5,NA,CSAREQYNQPQHF,TGCAGTGCTAGAGAACAGTACAATCAGCCCCAGCATTTT
TRBV18,12,NA,TRBJ2-3,NA,CASSETGYTQYF,TGTGCCAGCTCAGAAACAGGTTATACTCAGTATTTT
TRBV7-2,16,NA,TRBJ2-1,TRBD2,CDSSLAWGGYYNEQFF,TGTGACAGCAGCTTGGCGTGGGGAGGGTACTACAATGAGCAGTTCTTC
TRBV3-1,15,NA,TRBJ2-5,NA,CAIRIAPPGQETQYF,TGTGCCATCAGAATAGCCCCCCCTGGGCAAGAGACCCAGTACTTC
TRBV2,14,medium-sized,TRBJ2-1,NA,CASSPAHFYNEQFF,TGTGCCAGCAGCCCAGCCCATTTCTACAATGAGCAGTTCTTC
TRBV7-9,14,many,TRBJ2-7,TRBD2,CASSLGTRGGEQYF,TGTGCCAGCAGCTTAGGGACTAGAGGCGGCGAGCAGTACTTC
TRBV7-9,13,NA,TRBJ2-7,NA,CASRRLTRGEQYF,TGTGCCAGCAGACGCCTGACTAGAGGAGAGCAGTACTTC